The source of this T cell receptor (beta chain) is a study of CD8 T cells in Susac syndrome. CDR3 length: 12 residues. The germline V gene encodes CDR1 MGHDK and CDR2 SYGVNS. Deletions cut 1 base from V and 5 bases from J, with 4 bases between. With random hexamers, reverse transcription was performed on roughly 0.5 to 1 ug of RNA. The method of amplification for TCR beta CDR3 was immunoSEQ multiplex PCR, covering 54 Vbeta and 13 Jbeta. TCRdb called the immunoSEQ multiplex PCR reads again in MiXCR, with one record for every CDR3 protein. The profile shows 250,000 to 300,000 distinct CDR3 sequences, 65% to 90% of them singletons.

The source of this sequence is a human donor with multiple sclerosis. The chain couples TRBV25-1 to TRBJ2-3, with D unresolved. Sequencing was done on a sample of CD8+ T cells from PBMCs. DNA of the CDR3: TGTGCCAGCAGTGAATTTGGAGATACGCAGTATTTT. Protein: CASSEFGDTQYF.